The source of this T cell receptor beta chain is a study of T cell clonality in common variable immunodeficiency. General study points: Fewer deletions and N-nucleotide insertions were reportedly seen in common variable immunodeficiency TCR beta sequences.

Donors gave roughly 5 to 8 ml heparinized peripheral whole blood. Clones were read by immunoSEQ multiplex PCR, and TCRdb kept only the in-frame ones, dropping some. The sample counts over 30,000 clones, none seen once; the ten largest own about 6.7%. This clone was seen at least ten times. The antigen remains unidentified. The CDR3 goes on 3 residues after the read ends, and that part is filled in from the germline J gene. The germline CDR1 and CDR2 sequences are DFQATT and SNEGSKA (reference sequence). Trimming at V came to 6 bases and at J to 4 bases, leaving 7 bases not matched to a gene. The length of the CDR3 is 15 residues.

The chain has TRBV20-1 and TRBJ1-3, with 12 bases that match TRBD1. The sample taken for sequencing was peripheral blood mononuclear cells. The TCR originated in a human donor with common variable immunodeficiency. The CDR3 is CSAEGQGARGNTIYF. CDR3 DNA, as far as it was read: TGCAGTGCGGAGGGACAGGGGGCGCGAGGAAACACC.